The present T cell receptor beta chain was sequenced within a study of PD-1 blockade in classical Hodgkin lymphoma. About this clone itself: Its antigen is as yet unknown.

Broader study findings: Whatever underlies the repertoire differences (possibly disease activity or prior therapy) remains undefined. Whereas CD4+ TCR diversity had risen significantly by C4D1, CD8+ TCR diversity had not. Newly diagnosed patients were reported to exhibit reduced baseline TCR diversity relative to healthy donors.

Time point indicated: cycle 4 day 1 (C4D1), after about 6 weeks of nivolumab. Each of the patients experienced relapse following autologous stem cell transplantation, and their brentuximab vedotin exposure differed. Complete response, partial response or progressive disease constituted the best responses recorded. TCRdb's table, derived via immunoSEQ multiplex PCR, lists solely in-frame clones and lacks some. The sample yields around 90,000 clones, 78% seen once. The CDR3 length is 12 residues. V lost 7 bases, J lost 8 bases, and 14 bases lay in between. Germline loops: CDR1 MRHNA, CDR2 SNTAGT. This clonotype originated in a human donor with classical Hodgkin lymphoma. Sequencing used peripheral blood mononuclear cells (PBMCs), obtained before the fourth cycle of nivolumab. This chain connects TRBV6-4 to TRBJ1-1; D is unresolved. The CDR3: CASTSRVGEAFF. CDR3 DNA sequence: TGTGCCAGCACCTCGCGAGTGGGCGAAGCTTTCTTT.